The next 2 T cell receptor beta chains were all read from a single sample in a study of Tregs in tolerant kidney transplant recipients. Profiling relied on immunoSEQ multiplex PCR, and the TCRdb table lists in-frame clones only, not all of them. The table has 50,000 to 65,000 clones, about 90% seen once. Related graft donors supplied nonmyeloablative bone marrow transplants, and mixed chimerism was transient. The sample in question was CD4+ T cells from blood (PBMCs), obtained 6 months after the transplant. These receptor sequences come from a human patient who received a combined kidney and bone marrow transplant. The graft donor may account for some of the T cells.

J is TRBJ1-4 and V is TRBV6-4; 9 bases align to TRBD1. From germline, CDR1 is MRHNA and CDR2 SNTAGT. This CDR3 region has 16 residues. The junction had 7 bases not matched to a gene; V was cut back by 4 bases and J by 4 bases. This CDR3 reads CASSGPGTGFNEKLFF. The CDR3 DNA reads TGTGCCAGCAGTGGTCCCGGGACAGGGTTTAATGAAAAACTGTTTTTT.

This clone was seen only once. CDR3 nucleotide sequence: TGTGCCAGCAGTTTATCGAGGGCATTAACAGATACGCAGTATTTT. It specifies CASSLSRALTDTQYF. The chain employs TRBV27 and TRBJ2-3, with D possibly being TRBD2 (5 bases). CDR3 length: 15 amino acids. Germline V gives CDR1 MNHEY, CDR2 SMNVEV (reference sequence). Deletions cut 0 bases from V and 3 bases from J, with 10 bases between.